This T cell receptor (beta chain) was sequenced for a study of T-cell reconstitution after alpha-beta-depleted transplantation in children. CDR3 length: 16 amino acids. Germline-derived CDR1 and CDR2 are SGHTA and FQGTGA. V gave up 0 bases and J gave up 5 bases, with 13 bases separating them. Unique molecular identifiers featured in how the TCRbeta library was prepared. TCRdb processed the PCR reads anew with MiXCR; each CDR3 protein has one entry. The table records over 550,000 distinct CDR3 sequences, about 11% of them present only once. The sequence was obtained from a human donor who donated a stem cell graft to a child with acute myeloid leukemia. The V call is TRBV7-3, the J call TRBJ2-2; TRBD1 or TRBD2 may be the D gene (5 bases each). This specimen was PBMCs from the stem cell graft donor, taken from the stem cell graft. This chain's CDR3 is CASSLTGAAGTGELFF. CDR3 DNA: TGTGCCAGCAGCTTAACCGGGGCCGCCGGAACCGGGGAGCTGTTTTTT. The full variable domain, its missing parts supplied by reference TRBV7-3 and TRBJ2-2, is GAGVSQTPSNKVTEKGKYVELRCDPISGHTALYWYRQSLGQGPEFLIYFQGTGAADDSGLPNDRFFAVRPEGSVSTLKIQRTERGDSAVYLCASSLTGAAGTGELFFGEGSRLTVL.